Listed below are T cell receptor beta chains from one sample, sequenced in a study of PD-1 blockade in classical Hodgkin lymphoma. The assay was immunoSEQ multiplex PCR, and TCRdb's table has in-frame clones only and misses some. The sample has around 7,700 clones, about nine tenths seen once. The source material was CD4+ T cells from blood, sampled at baseline. The receptors were gathered from a human donor with classical Hodgkin lymphoma. CDR3s include the opening cysteine and the closing phenylalanine or tryptophan. Fields, in order: D gene, J gene, V gene, clone size, CDR3 DNA, CDR3 protein. D genes are given only for firm matches. Rows may omit the clone size; those that give it use once, few, many or a size class.

.	TRBJ2-5	TRBV7-2	once	TGTGCCAGCAGCTCCCCGGAGTGGACAACACGGGAGACCCAGTACTTC	CASSSPEWTTRETQYF
.	TRBJ1-2	TRBV28	few	TGTGCCAGCAGTTTATACAACTTAAGGCACAGGGTGGGCTATGGCTACACCTTC	CASSLYNLRHRVGYGYTF
.	TRBJ2-2	TRBV11-2	.	TGTGCCAGCGGGACACCAAACACCGGGGAGCTGTTTTTT	CASGTPNTGELFF
TRBD1	TRBJ2-2	TRBV5-1	.	TGCGCCAGCAGCTTGGGACAGGGATTCACCGGGGAGCTGTTTTTT	CASSLGQGFTGELFF
.	TRBJ1-6	TRBV9	few	TGTGCCAGCAGCGTAGAGGCGGTGGATGACAGTCACTATTCACCCCTCCACTTT	CASSVEAVDDSHYSPLHF
.	TRBJ1-2	TRBV6-6	.	TGTGCCAGCAGTTCCCCTGGGCAGCAGAACTATGGCTACACCTTC	CASSSPGQQNYGYTF
.	TRBJ2-3	TRBV11-2	.	TGTGCCAGCAGCCCATTAGGGGGATCAACTACAGATACGCAGTATTTT	CASSPLGGSTTDTQYF
.	TRBJ1-1	TRBV2	few	TGTGCCAGCAGTCCTACGGCCGGGGAGACTGAAGCTTTCTTT	CASSPTAGETEAFF
TRBD1	TRBJ2-7	TRBV28	.	TGTGCCAGCAGTCTCGGACAGGTCGGCAGCGAGCAGTACTTC	CASSLGQVGSEQYF
TRBD2	TRBJ2-1	TRBV18	.	TGTGCCAGCTCACCACCAGGTACGCTAGCGGGGTACAATGAGCAGTTCTTC	CASSPPGTLAGYNEQFF
TRBD2	TRBJ2-3	TRBV2	few	TGTGCCAGCAGTGACCTAGCGGGGACCAGCACAGATACGCAGTATTTT	CASSDLAGTSTDTQYF
TRBD2	TRBJ2-5	TRBV7-2	.	TGTGCCAGCAGCAGATTAGCGGGGTACCAAGAGACCCAGTACTTC	CASSRLAGYQETQYF
TRBD1	TRBJ1-1	TRBV6-5	.	TGTGCCAGCAGCCCCGACAGGGTCGTCCCAAAAGCTTTCTTT	CASSPDRVVPKAFF
.	TRBJ1-3	TRBV4-3	.	TGCGCCAGCAGCCAGTGGTCAAGCGGCGCTGGAAACACCATATATTTT	CASSQWSSGAGNTIYF
.	TRBJ1-6	TRBV27	once	TGTGCCAGCAGTTTAGGCGTTCGTATTAATTCACCCCTCCACTTT	CASSLGVRINSPLHF
.	TRBJ2-2	TRBV6-5	.	TGTGCCAGCAGGAGAGGGCGTCCCGGGGAGCTGTTTTTT	CASRRGRPGELFF
.	TRBJ2-5	TRBV18	.	TGTGCCAGCTCACATCGACAGACGGAGACCCAGTACTTC	CASSHRQTETQYF
TRBD1	TRBJ1-2	TRBV5-1	.	TGCGCCAGCAGCTTGGGTCCCGGGACAGGGCGTTATGGCTACACCTTC	CASSLGPGTGRYGYTF
TRBD2	TRBJ2-7	TRBV6-1	.	TGTGCCAGCTCTGTAATAGCGGGAGGCCAGGGGGAGCAGTACTTC	CASSVIAGGQGEQYF
TRBD1	TRBJ2-7	TRBV5-1	.	TGCGCCAGCAGCCCCGGACAGGGCCCCTACGAGCAGTACTTC	CASSPGQGPYEQYF
.	TRBJ1-2	TRBV5-6	.	TGTGCCAGCACCTTTCTGATCACTGGCTACACCTTC	CASTFLITGYTF
.	TRBJ1-1	TRBV14	.	TGTGCCAGCAGCCAGGATAGGACTTACACTGAAGCTTTCTTT	CASSQDRTYTEAFF
TRBD1	TRBJ1-5	TRBV30	.	TGTGCCTGTCAGGGGGCAAATCAGCCCCAGCATTTT	CACQGANQPQHF
TRBD2	TRBJ2-5	TRBV5-6	.	TGTGCCAGCAGCTCCCTAGCGGGGGAAGAGACCCAGTACTTC	CASSSLAGEETQYF
TRBD1	TRBJ1-1	TRBV27	.	TGTGCCAGCAGTCCCTTGACAGGGGGGAACACTGAAGCTTTCTTT	CASSPLTGGNTEAFF
TRBD1	TRBJ1-4	TRBV2	once	TGTGCCAGCAGAGGGGGCAGGGAAAATGAAAAACTGTTTTTT	CASRGGRENEKLFF
.	TRBJ1-5	TRBV30	.	TGTGCCTGGAGTGGTAGGGGGGGATATCAGCCCCAGCATTTT	CAWSGRGGYQPQHF
TRBD2	TRBJ2-1	TRBV18	.	TGTGCCAGCTCGCGCGGGGGGGCACCTCATGAGCAGTTCTTC	CASSRGGAPHEQFF
.	TRBJ2-3	TRBV6-4	.	TGTGCCAGCAGTGAGGAGGGGGTAGATACGCAGTATTTT	CASSEEGVDTQYF
TRBD2	TRBJ2-5	TRBV5-1	.	TGCGCCAGCAGCTTGGTGGCGGGAGCGGAGACCCAGTACTTC	CASSLVAGAETQYF
.	TRBJ2-5	TRBV28	.	TGTGCCAGCGGTTTAGCAGGGTCAGAGACCCAGTACTTC	CASGLAGSETQYF
.	TRBJ2-3	TRBV7-2	.	TGTGCCAGCAGCTTAGGGCTAGGCTCCCTTCATACGCAGTATTTT	CASSLGLGSLHTQYF
.	TRBJ2-5	TRBV7-6	.	TGTGCCAGCAGCGCCCCCTACAGGGCGAGTAGGGAGACCCAGTACTTC	CASSAPYRASRETQYF
TRBD2	TRBJ2-5	TRBV5-4	.	TGTGCCAGCAGCGGGGGGGGACGATACCAAGAGACCCAGTACTTC	CASSGGGRYQETQYF
.	TRBJ2-2	TRBV6-1	once	TGTGCCAGCAGTGAAGCGTCGGTAGGCTGGGGGGAGCTGTTTTTT	CASSEASVGWGELFF
TRBD1	TRBJ2-7	TRBV28	once	TGTGCCAGCAGTTTATCCGGGACAGGGCCTTTTTACGAGCAGTACTTC	CASSLSGTGPFYEQYF
.	TRBJ2-3	TRBV28	.	TGTGCCAGCAGTCCCCCGGGGAGAACTAGCACAGATACGCAGTATTTT	CASSPPGRTSTDTQYF
.	TRBJ2-5	TRBV28	.	TGTGCCAGCCAAGATGGGGGGTTGCAAGAGACCCAGTACTTC	CASQDGGLQETQYF
.	TRBJ1-2	TRBV28	.	TGTGCCAGCATCCAAGGGGCTAACTATGGCTACACCTTC	CASIQGANYGYTF
TRBD1	TRBJ2-2	TRBV9	.	TGTGCCAGCAGGTGGACAGGGGTGGCCGGGGAGCTGTTTTTT	CASRWTGVAGELFF
.	TRBJ2-3	TRBV5-1	.	TGCGCCAGTTCCGATACGGGATTGGGCACAGATACGCAGTATTTT	CASSDTGLGTDTQYF
.	TRBJ1-1	TRBV18	few	TGTGCCAGCTCACCCCAGGCTTCGAACACTGAAGCTTTCTTT	CASSPQASNTEAFF
TRBD1	TRBJ1-6	TRBV7-2	.	TGTGCCAGCAGCCTAACCGGGACAGGTTATAATTCACCCCTCCACTTT	CASSLTGTGYNSPLHF
TRBD1	TRBJ1-3	TRBV15	few	TGTGCCACCGGACAGGGCTCTGGAAACACCATATATTTT	CATGQGSGNTIYF
.	TRBJ1-2	TRBV27	once	TGTGCCAGCAGTAGTAGGGCAGGGTATGGCTACACCTTC	CASSSRAGYGYTF